This T cell receptor beta chain was obtained from a study of blood T cell repertoires in COVID-19. Study in general: Sites in the United States, Italy and Spain provided acute and convalescent COVID-19 samples. Sources were T cells, B-cell-depleted T cells, or PBMCs; the material itself was cDNA or gDNA.

Original analysis: It was from reference gene primer amplification that nucleated cell counts were estimated. The table came from immunoSEQ multiplex PCR; TCRdb's copy has only in-frame clones and leaves some out. The V and J calls and clone size are taken from that table; D and trimming were inferred from the DNA. Of about 180,000 clones listed, around 88% are singletons. This clone was detected a few times. Germline V lookup: CDR1 ENHRY, CDR2 SYGVKD. The CDR3 consists of 15 residues. The junction had 10 bases not matched to a gene; V was cut back by 5 bases and J by 5 bases. Sequencing used peripheral blood. This chain joins TRBV10-3 and TRBJ2-3, with 7 positions matching TRBD1. The source is a young woman with acute or convalescent COVID-19. This CDR3 reads CAISTGQVGEDTQYF. CDR3 nucleotides: TGTGCCATCAGTACCGGACAGGTGGGGGAAGATACGCAGTATTTT.